Presented here are 5 T cell receptor beta chains from one specimen sequenced in a study of blood T cell repertoires in COVID-19. Sequencing used immunoSEQ multiplex PCR; TCRdb keeps in-frame clones, though not all of them. This table has approximately 130,000 clones, 81% appearing once. Material: peripheral blood. The receptors were gathered from a woman aged 60-75 years with active or convalescent COVID-19.

This clone was detected only a few times. Distinct nucleotide sequences in the sample also encode this CDR3. The rearrangement joins TRBV18 to TRBJ1-5, with TRBD1 matching 9 bases. This CDR3 spans 15 amino acids. Unmatched junction bases numbered 1, after V lost 2 bases and J lost 2 bases. The germline V gene encodes CDR1 KGHSH and CDR2 LQKENI. Here the CDR3 reads CASSPDRGGNQPQHF. The CDR3, as DNA: TGTGCCAGCTCACCAGACAGGGGGGGCAATCAGCCCCAGCATTTT.

This clone was observed once. The rearrangement joins TRBV7-8 to TRBJ2-1, with 10 positions matching TRBD1. V trimming: 6 bases; J trimming: 7 bases; junction bases outside the gene matches: 9. This CDR3 region has 15 residues. In germline, CDR1 is SGHVS, CDR2 FQNEAQ. The CDR3 spells CASSSIGQGVNEQFF. In DNA form, the CDR3 reads TGTGCCAGCAGTTCGATCGGACAGGGGGTGAATGAGCAGTTCTTC.

The gene calls are TRBV30 and TRBJ1-2, with a tentative D call TRBD1 (6 bases). The V and J ends lost 2 bases and 3 bases respectively, with 10 bases between them. Per the germline V gene, CDR1 is GTSNPN and CDR2 is SVGIG (reference sequence). The CDR3 has 13 residues. The CDR3 here is CAWSLGGDYGYTF. The CDR3 DNA is TGTGCCTGGAGTCTAGGGGGAGACTATGGCTACACCTTC.

The chain uses TRBV13 and TRBJ1-5; 7 bases are a match to TRBD1. This CDR3 is built from 13 residues. The J segment lost 5 bases and the V segment lost 4 bases, leaving 2 bases of the junction unmatched. The germline CDR1 and CDR2 sequences are PRHDT and FYEKMQ (reference sequence). The CDR3, as DNA: TGTGCCAGCAGCTATGACAGGGATCAGCCCCAGCATTTT. Protein: CASSYDRDQPQHF.

The rearrangement uses TRBV5-4 and TRBJ2-7; D may be TRBD2 (7 bases). Germline CDR1 and CDR2: SGHNT and YYREEE (reference sequence). This CDR3 has 14 residues. The germline V and J ends were trimmed by 0 bases and 6 bases, with 13 bases remaining between them. The CDR3: CASSLAGEGVEQYF. In nucleotides, the CDR3 is TGTGCCAGCAGCTTGGCAGGGGAGGGAGTCGAGCAGTACTTC. Full variable domain (rest looked up from reference TRBV5-4 and TRBJ2-7): ETGVTQSPTHLIKTRGQQVTLRCSSQSGHNTVSWYQQALGQGPQFIFQYYREEENGRGNFPPRFSGLQFPNYSSELNVNALELDDSALYLCASSLAGEGVEQYFGPGTRLTVT.